Listed below are T cell receptor beta chains from one sample, sequenced in a study of blood T cells in healthy people across ages. TCRdb passed the 5' RACE reads through MiXCR, listing each CDR3 protein once. The sample yields 650,000 or so distinct CDR3 sequences, around 52% seen once. Sequences were obtained from blood. These receptors were taken from an elderly woman in good health. CDR3s include the opening cysteine and the closing phenylalanine or tryptophan. D genes are given only for firm matches. Not every row has a clone size; where given, it reads once, few, many or a size class.

abundance	d_gene	v_gene	j_gene	CDR3aa	CDR3nt
.	TRBD2	TRBV4-1	TRBJ2-5	CASSSAGVGTQYF	TGCGCCAGCAGCTCAGCGGGGGTTGGGACCCAGTACTTC
.	TRBD2	TRBV3-1	TRBJ2-3	CASSRLVLGTTLYF	TGTGCCAGCAGCCGACTCGTCCTTGGGACTACGTTGTATTTT
many	.	TRBV28	TRBJ1-5	CASSLNQGSNQPQHF	TGTGCCAGCAGTTTAAATCAGGGAAGCAATCAGCCCCAGCATTTT
.	.	TRBV5-1	TRBJ2-3	CASSLEASRTDTQYF	TGCGCCAGCAGCTTGGAGGCTAGCCGCACAGATACGCAGTATTTT
many	.	TRBV7-2	TRBJ2-1	CASSLAAGNEQFF	TGTGCCAGCAGCTTAGCCGCGGGCAATGAGCAGTTCTTC
many	.	TRBV12-3/TRBV12-4	TRBJ2-3	CASRRGTDTQYF	TGTGCCAGCAGAAGGGGCACAGATACGCAGTATTTT
few	TRBD2	TRBV29-1	TRBJ2-7	CSAIEGLAGADEQYF	TGCAGCGCCATCGAGGGGCTAGCGGGTGCAGACGAGCAGTACTTC
.	TRBD1	TRBV2	TRBJ2-1	CASGVGTGYNEQFF	TGTGCCAGCGGTGTGGGGACAGGGTACAATGAGCAGTTCTTC
few	.	TRBV7-8	TRBJ2-3	CASSLVPNSPAHRWYF	TGTGCCAGCAGCTTAGTGCCCAATAGTCCTGCCCACCGATGGTATTTT
once	.	TRBV7-9	TRBJ2-4	CASSLGGGDQDIQYF	TGTGCCAGCAGCTTAGGTGGTGGGGATCAGGACATTCAGTACTTC
.	.	TRBV2	TRBJ2-1	CASSATGQTSNEQFF	TGTGCCAGCAGTGCCACCGGCCAGACTAGCAATGAGCAGTTCTTC
.	TRBD1	TRBV20-1	TRBJ2-7	CSARRDRSSYNEQYF	TGCAGTGCTAGAAGGGACAGGAGTTCCTACAATGAGCAGTACTTC
many	.	TRBV12-3/TRBV12-4	TRBJ2-5	CASSSDYGRIQETQYF	TGTGCCAGCAGTTCTGACTATGGACGGATCCAAGAGACCCAGTACTTC
few	.	TRBV7-8	TRBJ2-3	CASSPGHWRKSSTDTQYF	TGTGCCAGCAGCCCAGGACACTGGCGGAAGAGTAGCACAGATACGCAGTATTTT
few	.	TRBV27	TRBJ2-5	CASSLEGDETQYF	TGTGCCAGCAGTCTCGAAGGTGATGAGACCCAGTACTTC
.	TRBD1	TRBV5-1	TRBJ2-2	CASGTGGPETGELFF	TGCGCCAGCGGGACAGGGGGCCCGGAGACCGGGGAGCTGTTTTTT
.	TRBD1	TRBV10-3	TRBJ2-7	CAISGLRDSRSSYEQYF	TGTGCCATCAGTGGATTGAGGGACAGTAGGAGCTCCTACGAGCAGTACTTC
once	TRBD2	TRBV7-9	TRBJ2-3	CASSSSAGGSTDTQYF	TGTGCCAGCAGTAGCTCTGCGGGGGGCAGCACAGATACGCAGTATTTT
many	.	TRBV11-1	TRBJ2-4	CASSEVLAKNIQYF	TGTGCCAGCAGTGAGGTTTTAGCCAAAAACATTCAGTACTTC
.	TRBD1	TRBV6-5	TRBJ2-7	CASSGQGVVLSEQYF	TGTGCCAGCAGCGGACAGGGAGTCGTTCTAAGTGAGCAGTACTTC
few	.	TRBV28	TRBJ2-3	CASSPILERTVTDTQYF	TGTGCCAGCAGCCCAATACTAGAACGGACGGTCACAGATACGCAGTATTTT
many	.	TRBV7-2	TRBJ2-3	CASSLARQPRRTDTQYF	TGTGCCAGCAGCTTAGCCAGACAGCCACGACGTACAGATACGCAGTATTTT
.	TRBD1	TRBV12-3/TRBV12-4	TRBJ2-5	CASSRTGGSETQYF	TGTGCCAGCAGTCGGACAGGGGGATCCGAGACCCAGTACTTC
.	.	TRBV20-1	TRBJ2-5	CSARDRTVQETQYF	TGCAGTGCTAGAGATAGGACTGTTCAAGAGACCCAGTACTTC
many	TRBD1	TRBV7-2	TRBJ1-2	CASSTRTGYLYGYTF	TGTGCCAGCAGCACCCGGACAGGGTATCTCTATGGCTACACCTTC
many	TRBD1	TRBV12-5	TRBJ2-1	CASGLHGTGAFF	TGTGCTAGTGGTTTGCATGGGACAGGGGCGTTCTTC
.	TRBD1	TRBV14	TRBJ2-7	CASSRTGGRSSYEQYF	TGTGCCAGCAGCCGAACAGGGGGCCGCAGCTCCTACGAGCAGTACTTC
.	.	TRBV11-2	TRBJ2-3	CASRAYNTQYF	TGTGCCAGCAGGGCGTACAATACGCAGTATTTT
many	.	TRBV5-5	TRBJ2-1	CASSSSPSGWGYNEQFF	TGTGCCAGCAGTTCTTCCCCCTCGGGGTGGGGGTACAATGAGCAGTTCTTC
few	.	TRBV4-3	TRBJ2-7	CASSQISGASYEQYF	TGCGCCAGCAGCCAAATAAGCGGAGCATCCTACGAGCAGTACTTC
.	.	TRBV25-1	TRBJ2-5	CASSDRHHLAETQYF	TGTGCCAGCAGTGACCGACACCATTTGGCGGAGACCCAGTACTTC
.	.	TRBV7-9	TRBJ2-7	CASSLIEEGEQYF	TGTGCCAGCAGCTTAATTGAAGAAGGGGAGCAGTACTTC
.	.	TRBV9	TRBJ2-6	CASSVGGGPTIARSGANVLTF	TGTGCCAGCAGCGTAGGTGGAGGACCAACTATTGCCCGCTCTGGGGCCAACGTCCTGACTTTC
.	TRBD2	TRBV7-9	TRBJ2-7	CASSILQGEGEQYF	TGTGCCAGCAGCATCCTACAAGGGGAGGGCGAGCAGTACTTC
many	.	TRBV30	TRBJ2-1	CAWSVMSVNEQFF	TGTGCCTGGAGTGTAATGTCAGTAAATGAGCAGTTCTTC
.	.	TRBV5-1	TRBJ2-1	CASRSQGGPTEQFF	TGCGCCAGCAGGAGCCAGGGGGGGCCAACTGAGCAGTTCTTC
.	TRBD1	TRBV12-3/TRBV12-4	TRBJ1-2	CASSGTGDNYGYTF	TGTGCCAGCAGCGGGACAGGAGATAACTATGGCTACACCTTC
many	TRBD1	TRBV25-1	TRBJ2-3	CASSEDRGTDTQYF	TGCGCCAGCAGCGAGGACAGGGGCACAGATACGCAGTATTTT
.	.	TRBV24-1	TRBJ2-5	CATSDPGTLQETQYF	TGTGCCACCAGTGATCCCGGGACCCTCCAAGAGACCCAGTACTTC
many	.	TRBV3-1	TRBJ1-2	CASSLKNYGYTF	TGTGCCAGCAGCCTTAAGAACTATGGCTACACCTTC
.	TRBD1	TRBV20-1	TRBJ2-3	CSAAGTGDGTDTQYF	TGCAGTGCGGCGGGCACAGGGGACGGCACAGATACGCAGTATTTT
many	TRBD1	TRBV20-1	TRBJ2-5	CSARDQRQGQETQYF	TGCAGTGCTAGAGACCAACGACAGGGGCAAGAGACCCAGTACTTC
many	.	TRBV20-1	TRBJ1-1	CSALDARRNTEAFF	TGCAGTGCTTTGGACGCAAGACGAAACACTGAAGCTTTCTTT
few	.	TRBV27	TRBJ2-7	CASSSPGAGSYNEQYF	TGTGCCAGCAGTTCCCCCGGCGCGGGTTCCTACAATGAGCAGTACTTC
few	.	TRBV5-1	TRBJ1-5	CASSLDHGNQPQHF	TGCGCCAGCAGCTTGGATCACGGGAATCAGCCCCAGCATTTT
.	TRBD1	TRBV12-3/TRBV12-4	TRBJ1-4	CASSLGRGRDKRLFF	TGTGCCAGCAGTTTAGGCAGGGGGCGCGATAAAAGACTGTTTTTT
.	TRBD1	TRBV20-1	TRBJ1-1	CSASRGLNTEAFF	TGCAGTGCTTCCAGGGGGTTGAACACTGAAGCTTTCTTT
many	.	TRBV29-1	TRBJ2-3	CSDAPTGVTQYF	TGCAGCGACGCGCCTACGGGTGTTACGCAGTATTTT
few	.	TRBV9	TRBJ2-7	CVSSVAPRSPYEQYF	TGTGTCAGCAGCGTAGCGCCCCGATCTCCCTACGAGCAGTACTTC
.	TRBD1	TRBV10-2	TRBJ2-7	CASQRMKKDREYEQYF	TGCGCCAGCCAGAGGATGAAAAAGGACAGGGAATACGAGCAGTACTTC
.	.	TRBV9	TRBJ1-2	CASSPSGGVNYGYTF	TGTGCCAGCAGCCCATCCGGGGGGGTTAACTATGGCTACACCTTC
once	.	TRBV29-1	TRBJ2-5	CSVTPPGEETQYF	TGCAGCGTTACGCCCCCCGGTGAAGAGACCCAGTACTTC
.	TRBD1	TRBV6-1	TRBJ2-7	CASSERSEGTGSYEQYF	TGTGCCAGCAGTGAACGGTCGGAGGGGACAGGGTCCTACGAGCAGTACTTC
.	TRBD1	TRBV28	TRBJ2-7	CASSFSGQGVHNEQYF	TGTGCCAGCAGTTTTAGTGGACAGGGGGTCCACAATGAGCAGTACTTC
.	TRBD2	TRBV4-2	TRBJ2-7	CASSQVPPSGRAHEQYF	TGTGCCAGCAGCCAGGTCCCACCTAGCGGGAGGGCCCACGAGCAGTACTTC
.	TRBD2	TRBV28	TRBJ2-1	CASLSRGASGANEQFF	TGTGCCAGCTTGTCGCGGGGGGCTAGCGGGGCCAATGAGCAGTTCTTC
.	.	TRBV20-1	TRBJ2-7	CSGEGPRNEQYF	TGCAGTGGGGAAGGACCGAGAAACGAGCAGTACTTC